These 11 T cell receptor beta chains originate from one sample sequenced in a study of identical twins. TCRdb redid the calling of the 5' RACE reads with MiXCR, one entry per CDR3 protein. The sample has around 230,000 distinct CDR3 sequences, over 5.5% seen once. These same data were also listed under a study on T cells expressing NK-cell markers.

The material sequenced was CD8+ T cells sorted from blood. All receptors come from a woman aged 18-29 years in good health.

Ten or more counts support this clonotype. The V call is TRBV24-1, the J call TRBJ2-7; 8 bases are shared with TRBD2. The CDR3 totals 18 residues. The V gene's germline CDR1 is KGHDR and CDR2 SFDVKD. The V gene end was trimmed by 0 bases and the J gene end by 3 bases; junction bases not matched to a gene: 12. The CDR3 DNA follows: TGTGCCACCAGTGATTTGAAGAACCGGGAGCGGGAGCGCTACGAGCAGTACTTC. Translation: CATSDLKNRERERYEQYF.

CDR3 amino acids: CAISETTAGHQETQYF. The CDR3 DNA is TGTGCCATCAGTGAGACTACAGCGGGACACCAAGAGACCCAGTACTTC. The J gene is TRBJ2-5, the V gene TRBV10-3, with 7 bases that match TRBD2. Germline V gene data show CDR1 as ENHRY and CDR2 as SYGVKD. The V gene end was trimmed by 2 bases and the J gene end by 0 bases; junction bases not matched to a gene: 6. The CDR3 length is 16 residues.

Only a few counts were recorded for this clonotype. For the CDR3, the DNA is TGTGCCAGCAGCGTATCCGGGGGGATCAACTACGAGCAGTACTTC. Protein product: CASSVSGGINYEQYF. V gene TRBV9 combines with J gene TRBJ2-7, with 7 bases identical to TRBD2. Trimming at V came to 1 base and at J to 3 bases, leaving 7 bases not matched to a gene. CDR3 length: 15 residues. From germline, CDR1 is SGDLS and CDR2 YYNGEE.

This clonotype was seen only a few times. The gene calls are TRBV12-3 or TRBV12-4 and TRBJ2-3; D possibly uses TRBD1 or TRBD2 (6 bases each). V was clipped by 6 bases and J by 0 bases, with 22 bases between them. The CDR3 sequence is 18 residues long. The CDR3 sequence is CASRLTGSLGRSTDTQYF. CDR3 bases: TGTGCCAGCAGATTAACAGGGAGTTTGGGGAGGAGCACAGATACGCAGTATTTT.

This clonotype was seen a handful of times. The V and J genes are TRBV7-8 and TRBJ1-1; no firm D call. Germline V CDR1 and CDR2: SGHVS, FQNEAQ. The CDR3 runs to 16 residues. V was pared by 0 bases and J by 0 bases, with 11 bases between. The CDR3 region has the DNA TGTGCCAGCAGCTTAGCGCCCGAGACCATGAACACTGAAGCTTTCTTT. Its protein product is CASSLAPETMNTEAFF.

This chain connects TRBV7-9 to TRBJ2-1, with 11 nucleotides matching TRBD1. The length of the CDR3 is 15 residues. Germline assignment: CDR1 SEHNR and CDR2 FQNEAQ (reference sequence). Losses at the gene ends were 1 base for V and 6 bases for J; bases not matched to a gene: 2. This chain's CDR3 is CASSLGDRGGNEQFF. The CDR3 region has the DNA TGTGCCAGCAGCTTAGGGGACAGGGGGGGCAATGAGCAGTTCTTC.

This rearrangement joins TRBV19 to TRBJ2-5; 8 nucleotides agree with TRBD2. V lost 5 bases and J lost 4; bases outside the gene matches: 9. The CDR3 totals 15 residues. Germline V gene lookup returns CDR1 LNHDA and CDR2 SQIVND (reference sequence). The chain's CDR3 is CASSPTAGVAETQYF. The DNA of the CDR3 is TGTGCCAGTAGTCCTACAGCGGGGGTGGCAGAGACCCAGTACTTC.

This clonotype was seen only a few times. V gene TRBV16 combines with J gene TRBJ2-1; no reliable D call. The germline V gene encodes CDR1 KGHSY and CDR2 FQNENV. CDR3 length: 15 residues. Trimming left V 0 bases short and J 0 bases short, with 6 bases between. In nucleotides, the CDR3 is TGTGCCAGCAGCCAATCCCCGAGCTCCTACAATGAGCAGTTCTTC. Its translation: CASSQSPSSYNEQFF. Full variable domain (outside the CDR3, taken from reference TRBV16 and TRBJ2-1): GEEVAQTPKHLVRGEGQKAKLYCAPIKGHSYVFWYQQVLKNEFKFLISFQNENVFDETGMPKERFSAKCLPNSPCSLEIQATKLEDSAVYFCASSQSPSSYNEQFFGPGTRLTVL.

CDR3 sequence reads: CASWVSSYEQYF. The CDR3 region has the DNA TGTGCCAGCTGGGTCAGCTCCTACGAGCAGTACTTC. The rearrangement uses TRBV6-2 or TRBV6-3 and TRBJ2-7; D gene unclear. The CDR3 runs to 12 residues. The ends were cut back, 8 bases at V and 0 bases at J, with 8 bases in the middle. The germline CDR1 and CDR2 sequences are MNHEY and SVGEGT.

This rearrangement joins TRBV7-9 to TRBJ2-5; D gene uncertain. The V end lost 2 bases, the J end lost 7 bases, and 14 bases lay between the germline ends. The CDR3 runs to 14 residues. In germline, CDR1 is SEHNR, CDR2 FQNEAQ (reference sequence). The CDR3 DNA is TGTGCCAGCAGCTTAACAGATACCCGAGGGACCCAGTACTTC. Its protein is CASSLTDTRGTQYF.

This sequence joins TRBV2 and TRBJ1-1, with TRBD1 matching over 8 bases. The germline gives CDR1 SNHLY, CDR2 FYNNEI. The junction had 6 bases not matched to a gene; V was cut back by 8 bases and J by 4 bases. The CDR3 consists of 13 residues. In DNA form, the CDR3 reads TGTGCCAGCGAAGCAGGGGGCACCACTGAAGCTTTCTTT. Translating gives CASEAGGTTEAFF. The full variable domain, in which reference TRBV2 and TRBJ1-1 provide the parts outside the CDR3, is EPEVTQTPSHQVTQMGQEVILRCVPISNHLYFYWYRQILGQKVEFLVSFYNNEISEKSEIFDDQFSVERPDGSNFTLKIRSTKLEDSAMYFCASEAGGTTEAFFGQGTRLTVV.